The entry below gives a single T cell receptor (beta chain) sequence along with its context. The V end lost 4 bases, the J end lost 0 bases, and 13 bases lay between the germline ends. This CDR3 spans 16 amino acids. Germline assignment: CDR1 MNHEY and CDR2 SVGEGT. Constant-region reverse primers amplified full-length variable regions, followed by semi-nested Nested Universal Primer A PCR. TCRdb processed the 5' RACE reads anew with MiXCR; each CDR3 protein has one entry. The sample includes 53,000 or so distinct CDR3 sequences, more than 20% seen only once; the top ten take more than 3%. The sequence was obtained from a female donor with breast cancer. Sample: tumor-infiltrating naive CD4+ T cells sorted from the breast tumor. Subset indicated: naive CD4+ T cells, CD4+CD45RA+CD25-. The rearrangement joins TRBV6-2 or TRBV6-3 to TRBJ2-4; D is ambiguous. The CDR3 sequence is CASSSGGSLAKNIQYF. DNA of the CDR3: TGTGCCAGCAGTTCAGGTGGTTCTCTAGCCAAAAACATTCAGTACTTC.